These 25 T cell receptor beta chains share one sample of origin, sequenced in a study of T cells in Graves' hyperthyroidism and ophthalmopathy. Amplification yielded TCR beta CDR3 regions, with RNA transcripts as the source. Primed by the HTBI set, a first-round RT-PCR was run on the TCR CDR3. TCRdb redid the calling of the multiplex PCR reads with MiXCR, one entry per CDR3 protein. This sample carries approximately 370,000 distinct CDR3 sequences, approximately 15% of them seen once, and the ten largest clones take about 31%. The sequenced material came from blood. Source of these receptors: a woman under 40 with Graves' hyperthyroidism.

This clonotype was counted at least ten times. The chain employs TRBV6-2 or TRBV6-3 and TRBJ2-7; the D gene is possibly TRBD2 (6 bases). CDR3 length: 14 amino acids. CDR1 MNHEY and CDR2 SVGEGT come from the germline V gene. V was clipped by 3 bases and J by 2 bases, with 11 bases between them. CDR3 DNA: TGTGCCAGCAGTTATAGCGGACCGACCTACGAGCAGTACTTC. This sequence encodes CASSYSGPTYEQYF.

This clonotype was recorded many times. The V call is TRBV6-1, the J call TRBJ1-1; D call uncertain. CDR3 length: 11 amino acids. Deletions cut 1 base from V and 7 bases from J, with 4 bases between. Looked up from germline, CDR1 is MNHNS and CDR2 is SASEGT. The CDR3 spells CASSEEYEAFF. The CDR3 DNA reads TGTGCCAGCAGTGAAGAATATGAAGCTTTCTTT.

This clonotype occurred many times. The CDR3 bases are TGTGCCAGCAGATCTCAGGGGCCCTGGGAGACCCAGTACTTC. It translates to CASRSQGPWETQYF. The chain couples TRBV7-2 to TRBJ2-5, with D maybe TRBD1 (6 bases). The ends were cut back, 6 bases at V and 5 bases at J, with 16 bases in the middle. The CDR3 is 14 residues long. The V gene's germline CDR1 is SGHTA and CDR2 FQGNSA.

This chain uses TRBV24-1 with TRBJ2-5, with TRBD1 matching 8 bases. Germline CDR1 KGHDR, CDR2 SFDVKD. There are 16 residues in the CDR3. V dropped 5 bases and J dropped 1; count of bases not matched to a gene: 8. The CDR3: CATSGTGTGPQETQYF. As DNA, the CDR3 is TGTGCCACCAGTGGGACCGGGACAGGCCCCCAAGAGACCCAGTACTTC.

This clonotype was recorded many times. The chain employs TRBV6-5 and TRBJ1-2; D call uncertain. There are 14 residues in the CDR3. V shed 0 bases and J shed 3 bases, with 8 bases lying between them. Germline CDR1 reads MNHEY; CDR2 reads SVGAGI. The CDR3 bases are TGTGCCAGCAGTTACTCGAACAGATACTATGGCTACACCTTC. Its translation is CASSYSNRYYGYTF.

This clonotype has a count of ten or more. The gene calls are TRBV11-2 and TRBJ1-1, with no clear D. Germline V gene data show CDR1 as SGHAT and CDR2 as FQNNGV. The ends were cut back, 0 bases at V and 1 base at J, with 9 bases in the middle. The CDR3 is made up of 15 amino acids. The CDR3 region is CASSLDAAGNTEAFF. Here the CDR3 DNA reads TGTGCCAGCAGCTTAGATGCAGCGGGGAACACTGAAGCTTTCTTT. The whole variable domain, remainder taken from reference TRBV11-2 and TRBJ1-1, is EAGVAQSPRYKIIEKRQSVAFWCNPISGHATLYWYQQILGQGPKLLIQFQNNGVVDDSQLPKDRFSAERLKGVDSTLKIQPAKLEDSAVYLCASSLDAAGNTEAFFGQGTRLTVV.

J is TRBJ2-1 and V is TRBV5-1, with D uncertain. The CDR3 has 13 amino acids. Trimming cost V 0 bases and J 9 bases, with 10 bases left between them. Germline lookup yields CDR1 SGHRS and CDR2 YFSETQ. The CDR3 sequence: CASSLGQVSEQFF. DNA for the CDR3: TGCGCCAGCAGCTTGGGTCAAGTGAGTGAGCAGTTCTTC. Using reference TRBV5-1 and TRBJ2-1 for the parts outside the CDR3, the full variable domain is KAGVTQTPRYLIKTRGQQVTLSCSPISGHRSVSWYQQTPGQGLQFLFEYFSETQRNKGNFPGRFSGRQFSNSRSEMNVSTLELGDSALYLCASSLGQVSEQFFGPGTRLTVL.

This clonotype has at least ten counts. This chain connects TRBV18 to TRBJ2-3; TRBD1 aligns across 7 bases. The V and J ends lost 3 bases and 2 bases, in that order; junction bases with no gene match: 2. The CDR3 spans 14 residues. Germline assignment: CDR1 KGHSH and CDR2 LQKENI. The CDR3 DNA is TGTGCCAGCTCACCGACAGGGCACACAGATACGCAGTATTTT. Protein: CASSPTGHTDTQYF. Combining the CDR3 with reference TRBV18 and TRBJ2-3 gives the whole variable domain NAGVMQNPRHLVRRRGQEARLRCSPMKGHSHVYWYRQLPEEGLKFMVYLQKENIIDESGMPKERFSAEFPKEGPSILRIQQVVRGDSAAYFCASSPTGHTDTQYFGPGTRLTVL.

This clonotype was seen many times. The chain uses TRBV27 and TRBJ2-3; the match to TRBD2 covers 11 bases. The germline CDR1 and CDR2 sequences are MNHEY and SMNVEV (reference sequence). This CDR3 is built from 16 residues. Trimming cost V 2 bases and J 1 base; bases outside gene matches: 2. As DNA, the CDR3 is TGTGCCAGCAGTTTACTAGCGGGAGGAGGCACAGATACGCAGTATTTT. Its translation is CASSLLAGGGTDTQYF.

The rearrangement links TRBV6-2 or TRBV6-3 to TRBJ2-7; 7 bases map to TRBD2. V was clipped by 5 bases and J by 0 bases; unmatched bases: 1. The CDR3 has 13 amino acids. The germline CDR1 and CDR2 sequences are MNHEY and SVGEGT. The CDR3 loop reads CASSRGVSYEQYF. The CDR3 DNA follows: TGTGCCAGCAGTCGGGGGGTCTCCTACGAGCAGTACTTC.

There are many counts of this clonotype. The chain links TRBV18 to TRBJ2-3; D perhaps matches TRBD2 (5 bases). Trimming cost V 3 bases and J 6 bases, with 10 bases left between them. Germline lookup yields CDR1 KGHSH and CDR2 LQKENI. This CDR3 contains 13 residues. CDR3 protein: CASSPGVDDTQYF. The CDR3 coding sequence is TGTGCCAGCTCACCCGGGGTAGACGATACGCAGTATTTT.

A few counts support this clonotype. The chain has TRBV6-1 and TRBJ2-5, with D uncertain. Trimming left V 7 bases short and J 2 bases short, with 11 bases between. The germline CDR1 and CDR2 sequences are MNHNS and SASEGT. The CDR3 contains 13 residues. CDR3 sequence (DNA): TGTGCCAGCACACCGGTACCACAAGAGACCCAGTACTTC. Protein: CASTPVPQETQYF.

This clonotype has just a few counts. The chain uses TRBV5-1 and TRBJ2-5, with 9 bases aligning to TRBD2. The germline V gene encodes CDR1 SGHRS and CDR2 YFSETQ. This CDR3 spans 14 amino acids. J gave up 9 bases and V 0 bases, and 6 bases lay outside the gene matches. The CDR3 loop reads CASSLDISGRAQYF. The CDR3 coding sequence is TGCGCCAGCAGCTTGGATATTAGCGGGAGAGCCCAGTACTTC.

The CDR3 sequence is CASSIGDRSNEKLFF. CDR3 nucleotides: TGTGCCAGCAGCATCGGGGACAGATCTAATGAAAAACTGTTTTTT. The chain employs TRBV5-8 and TRBJ1-4; 7 bases align to TRBD1. The CDR3 runs 15 residues. Germline lookup yields CDR1 SGHTS and CDR2 YDEGEE. V lost 4 bases, J lost 3 bases, and 6 bases stayed unmatched.

In this sample, this clonotype turned up a few times. The rearrangement uses TRBV28 and TRBJ2-7; D assignment may be TRBD1 or TRBD2 (5 bases each). Germline V gives CDR1 MDHEN, CDR2 SYDVKM. CDR3 length equals 16 residues. The V and J ends lost 5 bases and 0 bases respectively, with 17 bases between them. CDR3 sequence: CASSPPGAKSSYEQYF. In DNA, the CDR3 is TGTGCCAGCAGTCCCCCCGGGGCCAAAAGCTCCTACGAGCAGTACTTC.

This clonotype was seen at least ten times. The chain has TRBV11-1 and TRBJ2-7; 12 bases match TRBD2. This CDR3 region has 16 residues. Trimming cost V 4 bases and J 3 bases; bases outside gene matches: 7. Germline V gene data show CDR1 as SGHAT and CDR2 as FQDESV (reference sequence). The CDR3 is CASSSTLAGGFYEQYF. As DNA, the CDR3 is TGTGCCAGCAGCTCCACCCTAGCGGGAGGGTTCTACGAGCAGTACTTC.

This clonotype was observed at least ten times. This chain links TRBV7-8 with TRBJ1-1, with a possible D match to TRBD1 (5 bases). Germline assignment: CDR1 SGHVS and CDR2 FQNEAQ. V was pared by 5 bases and J by 3 bases, with 22 bases between. This CDR3 is 17 amino acids long. The CDR3 here is CASSRGGTRSYDTEAFF. The CDR3 bases are TGTGCCAGCAGCCGTGGGGGGACCCGATCATATGACACTGAAGCTTTCTTT. The full variable domain, its missing parts supplied by reference TRBV7-8 and TRBJ1-1, is GAGVSQSPRYKVAKRGQDVALRCDPISGHVSLFWYQQALGQGPEFLTYFQNEAQLDKSGLPSDRFFAERPEGSVSTLKIQRTQQEDSAVYLCASSRGGTRSYDTEAFFGQGTRLTVV.

This clonotype came up many times. The chain recombines TRBV5-1 with TRBJ2-2; perhaps TRBD2 as D (5 bases). Germline values: CDR1 SGHRS, CDR2 YFSETQ. Trimming took off 4 bases at V and 5 bases at J, with 15 bases between the two ends. The CDR3 sequence is 15 residues long. CDR3 loop: CASSPILEPTGELFF. CDR3 nucleotides: TGCGCCAGCAGCCCAATACTAGAACCGACCGGGGAGCTGTTTTTT.

There are a few counts of this clonotype. V gene TRBV15 combines with J gene TRBJ1-2, with 9 bases that match TRBD1. V was clipped by 8 bases and J by 4 bases; unmatched bases: 8. Germline CDR1 reads LNHNV; CDR2 reads YYDKDF (reference sequence). The CDR3 extends over 14 amino acids. The DNA for the CDR3 is TGTGCCACCTCCACAGGGGGCGCGGGCTATGGCTACACCTTC. Translated: CATSTGGAGYGYTF. Supplemented by reference TRBV15 and TRBJ1-2, the full variable domain reads DAMVIQNPRYQVTQFGKPVTLSCSQTLNHNVMYWYQQKSSQAPKLLFHYYDKDFNNEADTPDNFQSRRPNTSFCFLDIRSPGLGDTAMYLCATSTGGAGYGYTFGSGTRLTVV.

The table lists this clonotype with many counts. CDR3 sequence: CASSAQVEETQYF. Written as DNA, the CDR3 is TGTGCCAGCTCAGCACAGGTTGAAGAGACCCAGTACTTC. V and J are TRBV18 and TRBJ2-5, with a tentative D call TRBD1 (5 bases). The CDR3 runs to 13 residues. Trimming stripped 5 bases from V and 3 bases from J, with 10 bases between. Germline CDR1 is KGHSH and CDR2 is LQKENI.

This clonotype was observed a few times. The rearrangement uses TRBV3-1 and TRBJ2-4, with 11 bases aligning to TRBD2. V trimming: 5 bases; J trimming: 3 bases; junction bases outside the gene matches: 12. Looked up from germline, CDR1 is LGHDT and CDR2 is YNNKEL (reference sequence). The CDR3 totals 18 residues. The CDR3 loop reads CASSEIIAGGPGKNIQYF. The CDR3 region has the DNA TGTGCCAGCAGCGAAATCATAGCGGGAGGGCCCGGCAAAAACATTCAGTACTTC.

The genes are TRBV3-1 and TRBJ1-1; D might be TRBD1 (6 bases). Trimming shortened V by 3 bases and J by 4 bases, and 12 bases separated the two germline ends. The CDR3 contains 14 residues. Germline V gene sequence: CDR1 LGHDT, CDR2 YNNKEL (reference sequence). The chain's CDR3 is CASSQGGARTEAFF. DNA of the CDR3: TGTGCCAGCAGCCAGGGGGGGGCTCGCACTGAAGCTTTCTTT.

Comments on this clonotype: A much larger clone lies a single base off, so this may be a read error. The genes are TRBV28 and TRBJ2-5; possible D gene TRBD2, 5 bases. The CDR3 is 16 amino acids. The germline CDR1 and CDR2 sequences are MDHEN and SYDVKM. The CDR3 region has the DNA TGTGCCATCAGTCCCCCGTTTGCGGGTGGGCAAGAGACCCAGTACTTC. Residues: CAISPPFAGGQETQYF.

Ten or more counts support this clonotype. V usage is TRBV5-1 and J usage is TRBJ1-1; perhaps TRBD1 as D (6 bases). Germline V CDR1 and CDR2: SGHRS, YFSETQ. The V end was cut by 4 bases, the J end by 4 bases, with 17 bases between. This CDR3 is built from 15 residues. Here the CDR3 reads CASSPRGGVSTEAFF. In nucleotides, the CDR3 is TGCGCCAGCAGCCCTCGGGGGGGCGTGAGCACTGAAGCTTTCTTT.

This clonotype was picked up a small number of times. The chain joins TRBV9 to TRBJ2-5, with D unresolved. Between the trimmed V and J ends, which lost 4 bases and 5 bases, there was a span of 12 bases. Germline V gene data show CDR1 as SGDLS and CDR2 as YYNGEE. The CDR3 runs to 13 residues. The CDR3 coding sequence is TGTGCCAGCAGCTCTCAGATGGTGGAGACCCAGTACTTC. Translated, it gives CASSSQMVETQYF.